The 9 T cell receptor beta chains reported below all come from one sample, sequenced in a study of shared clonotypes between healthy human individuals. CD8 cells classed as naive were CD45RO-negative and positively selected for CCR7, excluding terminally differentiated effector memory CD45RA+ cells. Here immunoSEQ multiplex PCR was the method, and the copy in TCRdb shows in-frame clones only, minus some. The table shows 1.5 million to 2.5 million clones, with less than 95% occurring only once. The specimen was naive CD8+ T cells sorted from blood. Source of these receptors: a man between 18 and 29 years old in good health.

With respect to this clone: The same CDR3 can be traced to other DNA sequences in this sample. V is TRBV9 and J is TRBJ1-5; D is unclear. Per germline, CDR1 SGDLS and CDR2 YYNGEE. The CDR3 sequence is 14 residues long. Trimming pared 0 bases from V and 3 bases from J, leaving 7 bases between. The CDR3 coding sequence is TGTGCCAGCAGCGTAGGGGCAGTCAATCAGCCCCAGCATTTT. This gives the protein CASSVGAVNQPQHF.

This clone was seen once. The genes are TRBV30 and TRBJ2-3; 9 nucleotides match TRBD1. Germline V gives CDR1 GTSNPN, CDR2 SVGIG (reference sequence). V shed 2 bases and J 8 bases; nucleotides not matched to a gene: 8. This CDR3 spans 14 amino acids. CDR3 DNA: TGTGCCTGGAGTCCGGGACAGGGTTTTGGTACGCAGTATTTT. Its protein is CAWSPGQGFGTQYF.

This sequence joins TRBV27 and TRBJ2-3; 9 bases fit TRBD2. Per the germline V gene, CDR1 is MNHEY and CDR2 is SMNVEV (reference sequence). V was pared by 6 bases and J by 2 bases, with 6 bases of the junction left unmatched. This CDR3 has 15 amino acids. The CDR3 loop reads CASRTGGGVTDTQYF. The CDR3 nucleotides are TGTGCCAGCAGAACTGGCGGGGGGGTCACAGATACGCAGTATTTT.

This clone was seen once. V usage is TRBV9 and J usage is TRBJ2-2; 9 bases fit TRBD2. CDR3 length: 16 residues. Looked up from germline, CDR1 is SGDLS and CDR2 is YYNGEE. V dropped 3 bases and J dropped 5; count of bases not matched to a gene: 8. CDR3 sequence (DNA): TGTGCCAGCAGCGCCCGACTAGCGGACGCGACCGGGGAGCTGTTTTTT. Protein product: CASSARLADATGELFF. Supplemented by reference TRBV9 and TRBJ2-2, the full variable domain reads DSGVTQTPKHLITATGQRVTLRCSPRSGDLSVYWYQQSLDQGLQFLIQYYNGEERAKGNILERFSAQQFPDLHSELNLSSLELGDSALYFCASSARLADATGELFFGEGSRLTVL.

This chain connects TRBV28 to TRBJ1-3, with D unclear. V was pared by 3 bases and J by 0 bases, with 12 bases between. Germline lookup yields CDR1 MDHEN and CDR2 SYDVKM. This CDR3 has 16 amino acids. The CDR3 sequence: CASSFVPTYSGNTIYF. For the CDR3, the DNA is TGTGCCAGCAGTTTCGTCCCTACGTACTCTGGAAACACCATATATTTT. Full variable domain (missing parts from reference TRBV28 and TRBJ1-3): DVKVTQSSRYLVKRTGEKVFLECVQDMDHENMFWYRQDPGLGLRLIYFSYDVKMKEKGDIPEGYSVSREKKERFSLILESASTNQTSMYLCASSFVPTYSGNTIYFGEGSWLTVV.

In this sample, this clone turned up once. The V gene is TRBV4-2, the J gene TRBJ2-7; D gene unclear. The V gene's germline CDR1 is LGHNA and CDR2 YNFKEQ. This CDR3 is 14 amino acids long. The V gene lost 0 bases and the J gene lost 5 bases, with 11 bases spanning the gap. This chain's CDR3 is CASSQERQMDEQYF. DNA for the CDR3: TGTGCCAGCAGCCAAGAACGTCAGATGGACGAGCAGTACTTC.

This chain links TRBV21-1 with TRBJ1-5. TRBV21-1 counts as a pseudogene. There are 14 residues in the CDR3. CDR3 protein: CASSKTWGDQPQHF. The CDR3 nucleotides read TGTGCCAGCAGCAAAACGTGGGGAGACCAGCCCCAGCATTTT.

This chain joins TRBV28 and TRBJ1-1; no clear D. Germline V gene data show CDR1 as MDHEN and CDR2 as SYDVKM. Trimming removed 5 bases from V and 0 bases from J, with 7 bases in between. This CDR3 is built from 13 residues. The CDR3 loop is CASSPGMNTEAFF. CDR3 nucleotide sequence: TGTGCCAGCAGTCCGGGGATGAACACTGAAGCTTTCTTT.

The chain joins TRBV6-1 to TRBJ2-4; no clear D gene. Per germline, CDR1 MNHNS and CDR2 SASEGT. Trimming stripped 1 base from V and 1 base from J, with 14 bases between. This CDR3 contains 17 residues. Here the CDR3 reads CASSEGHWADAKNIQYF. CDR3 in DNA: TGTGCCAGCAGTGAAGGGCACTGGGCAGACGCCAAAAACATTCAGTACTTC.